The rows below give T cell receptor beta chains drawn from one sample of a study of technical replicates of blood from several donors. Clones were sequenced by immunoSEQ multiplex PCR, and TCRdb holds only the in-frame ones, with some missing. The data show some 74,000 clones, about 95% seen once. Sequencing was performed on T cells isolated from PBMCs. These receptors all stem from a human donor in good health. Both conserved end residues are part of each CDR3. D genes are given only for firm matches. The listing skips clone size in some rows; elsewhere it reads once, few, many or a size class.

D gene: -; V gene: TRBV30; J gene: TRBJ1-1; clone size: -; CDR3 protein: CAWSPTQGPTEAFF; CDR3 DNA: TGTGCCTGGAGTCCCACACAGGGACCCACTGAAGCTTTCTTT
D gene: TRBD1; V gene: TRBV15; J gene: TRBJ1-5; clone size: -; CDR3 protein: CATSRGTGNMGNQPQHF; CDR3 DNA: TGTGCCACCAGCAGAGGGACAGGGAACATGGGCAATCAGCCCCAGCATTTT
D gene: -; V gene: TRBV28; J gene: TRBJ1-4; clone size: -; CDR3 protein: CASRKFRGISEKLFF; CDR3 DNA: TGTGCCAGCAGAAAATTCCGGGGGATATCTGAAAAACTGTTTTTT
D gene: TRBD1; V gene: TRBV11-1; J gene: TRBJ1-1; clone size: -; CDR3 protein: CASSLAGTGEAFF; CDR3 DNA: TGTGCCAGCAGCTTAGCCGGGACAGGGGAAGCTTTCTTT
D gene: -; V gene: TRBV11-3; J gene: TRBJ2-7; clone size: -; CDR3 protein: CASRRNGADYEQYF; CDR3 DNA: TGTGCCAGCAGAAGGAATGGGGCTGACTACGAGCAGTACTTC
D gene: -; V gene: TRBV19; J gene: TRBJ1-5; clone size: -; CDR3 protein: CASSMGSLSQPQHF; CDR3 DNA: TGTGCCAGTAGTATGGGCTCTCTGAGTCAGCCCCAGCATTTT
D gene: TRBD1; V gene: TRBV6-1; J gene: TRBJ1-2; clone size: -; CDR3 protein: CASSESPKTGRAGYTF; CDR3 DNA: TGTGCCAGCAGTGAAAGCCCCAAGACAGGGAGAGCTGGCTACACCTTC
D gene: -; V gene: TRBV5-1; J gene: TRBJ1-1; clone size: -; CDR3 protein: CASSPRTTSEAFF; CDR3 DNA: TGCGCCAGTTCTCCAAGGACAACCAGTGAAGCTTTCTTT
D gene: -; V gene: TRBV7-3; J gene: TRBJ2-2; clone size: few; CDR3 protein: CASSLNSAGKAGELFF; CDR3 DNA: TGTGCCAGCAGCTTAAACTCGGCGGGGAAAGCCGGGGAGCTGTTTTTT
D gene: -; V gene: TRBV7-9; J gene: TRBJ2-1; clone size: -; CDR3 protein: CASSLRQPPYNEQFF; CDR3 DNA: TGTGCCAGCAGCTTAAGACAACCACCCTACAATGAGCAGTTCTTC
D gene: TRBD1; V gene: TRBV5-1; J gene: TRBJ1-2; clone size: -; CDR3 protein: CASSLGGGSGYTF; CDR3 DNA: TGCGCCAGCAGCTTGGGAGGGGGCAGTGGCTACACCTTC
D gene: TRBD1; V gene: TRBV7-8; J gene: TRBJ2-7; clone size: -; CDR3 protein: CASSSPGQGARGGEYEQYF; CDR3 DNA: TGTGCCAGCAGCTCACCGGGACAGGGGGCGCGAGGCGGGGAATACGAGCAGTACTTC
D gene: TRBD2; V gene: TRBV5-1; J gene: TRBJ2-3; clone size: -; CDR3 protein: CASSLGGTSGADTQYF; CDR3 DNA: TGCGCCAGCAGCTTGGGGGGGACTAGCGGGGCAGATACGCAGTATTTT
D gene: -; V gene: TRBV4-1; J gene: TRBJ1-2; clone size: -; CDR3 protein: CASSLGAYQGTHYGYTF; CDR3 DNA: TGCGCCAGCAGCCTCGGGGCCTACCAGGGGACCCACTATGGCTACACCTTC
D gene: TRBD1; V gene: TRBV7-8; J gene: TRBJ2-5; clone size: -; CDR3 protein: CASRQNRGRETQYF; CDR3 DNA: TGTGCCAGCAGGCAAAACAGGGGGAGAGAGACCCAGTACTTC
D gene: TRBD1; V gene: TRBV6-5; J gene: TRBJ1-2; clone size: -; CDR3 protein: CASRLGQGAVGYTF; CDR3 DNA: TGTGCCAGCAGGCTGGGACAGGGGGCGGTTGGCTACACCTTC
D gene: -; V gene: TRBV6-5; J gene: TRBJ2-7; clone size: -; CDR3 protein: CASSPGGPEQYF; CDR3 DNA: TGTGCCAGCAGTCCTGGGGGCCCCGAGCAGTACTTC
D gene: TRBD1; V gene: TRBV13; J gene: TRBJ2-1; clone size: -; CDR3 protein: CASSTRDRGIGEQFF; CDR3 DNA: TGTGCCAGCAGCACCCGGGACAGGGGGATTGGTGAGCAGTTCTTC
D gene: -; V gene: TRBV6-6; J gene: TRBJ2-5; clone size: -; CDR3 protein: CASSSANREGETQYF; CDR3 DNA: TGTGCCAGCAGTTCCGCAAACAGGGAGGGAGAGACCCAGTACTTC
D gene: TRBD1; V gene: TRBV19; J gene: TRBJ1-2; clone size: once; CDR3 protein: CASKDRGGEWVDGYTF; CDR3 DNA: TGTGCCAGTAAGGACAGGGGTGGCGAGTGGGTGGATGGCTACACCTTC
D gene: -; V gene: TRBV13; J gene: TRBJ1-1; clone size: -; CDR3 protein: CASSLSPTGTEAFF; CDR3 DNA: TGTGCCAGCAGCTTATCCCCTACAGGGACTGAAGCTTTCTTT
D gene: TRBD2; V gene: TRBV18; J gene: TRBJ2-5; clone size: once; CDR3 protein: CASSPTGGQETQYF; CDR3 DNA: TGTGCCAGCTCACCAACGGGGGGGCAAGAGACCCAGTACTTC
D gene: TRBD1; V gene: TRBV27; J gene: TRBJ2-7; clone size: once; CDR3 protein: CASSLQTGTGYNEQYF; CDR3 DNA: TGTGCCAGCAGTTTACAAACCGGGACAGGGTACAACGAGCAGTACTTC
D gene: -; V gene: TRBV29-1; J gene: TRBJ2-3; clone size: -; CDR3 protein: CSVRGWSQSNTDTQYF; CDR3 DNA: TGCAGCGTACGAGGGTGGAGTCAATCCAACACAGATACGCAGTATTTT
D gene: -; V gene: TRBV27; J gene: TRBJ2-2; clone size: -; CDR3 protein: CASSYLNTGELFF; CDR3 DNA: TGTGCCAGCAGTTATTTAAACACCGGGGAGCTGTTTTTT
D gene: -; V gene: TRBV6-1; J gene: TRBJ2-1; clone size: -; CDR3 protein: CASSDTPDPRRTNEQFF; CDR3 DNA: TGTGCCAGCAGTGATACCCCCGACCCCCGGAGGACCAATGAGCAGTTCTTC
D gene: -; V gene: TRBV14; J gene: TRBJ1-1; clone size: -; CDR3 protein: CASSQSSNTEAFF; CDR3 DNA: TGTGCCAGCAGCCAATCCTCGAACACTGAAGCTTTCTTT
D gene: TRBD2; V gene: TRBV29-1; J gene: TRBJ2-1; clone size: -; CDR3 protein: CSVGGIAGGSYNEQFF; CDR3 DNA: TGCAGCGTTGGGGGCATAGCGGGAGGCTCCTACAATGAGCAGTTCTTC
D gene: TRBD1; V gene: TRBV7-8; J gene: TRBJ1-2; clone size: -; CDR3 protein: CASSPDRGRPGYTF; CDR3 DNA: TGTGCCAGCAGCCCAGACAGGGGGCGGCCCGGCTACACCTTC
D gene: TRBD1; V gene: TRBV5-1; J gene: TRBJ1-5; clone size: -; CDR3 protein: CASSLRGGGNQPQHF; CDR3 DNA: TGCGCCAGCAGCTTGCGAGGGGGCGGCAATCAGCCCCAGCATTTT
D gene: -; V gene: TRBV11-1; J gene: TRBJ1-5; clone size: -; CDR3 protein: CASSPDVGAGTQPQHF; CDR3 DNA: TGTGCCAGCAGCCCCGACGTGGGGGCGGGCACCCAGCCCCAGCATTTT
D gene: TRBD2; V gene: TRBV10-2; J gene: TRBJ2-1; clone size: -; CDR3 protein: CASSVSAGGLVFNEQFF; CDR3 DNA: TGCGCCAGCAGTGTGTCAGCGGGGGGGCTAGTATTCAATGAGCAGTTCTTC
D gene: -; V gene: TRBV4-1; J gene: TRBJ1-5; clone size: -; CDR3 protein: CASSHVGGPSNQPQHF; CDR3 DNA: TGCGCCAGCAGCCACGTGGGGGGTCCAAGCAATCAGCCCCAGCATTTT
D gene: -; V gene: TRBV4-1; J gene: TRBJ2-1; clone size: -; CDR3 protein: CASASSPYNEQFF; CDR3 DNA: TGCGCCAGCGCTTCTAGCCCCTACAATGAGCAGTTCTTC
D gene: TRBD1; V gene: TRBV5-1; J gene: TRBJ2-7; clone size: -; CDR3 protein: CASSLSTGSGYEQYF; CDR3 DNA: TGCGCCAGCAGCTTATCGACAGGGTCTGGTTACGAGCAGTACTTC
D gene: -; V gene: TRBV5-1; J gene: TRBJ1-5; clone size: -; CDR3 protein: CASAITLHF; CDR3 DNA: TGCGCCAGCGCTATTACCCTCCATTTT
D gene: TRBD1; V gene: TRBV5-1; J gene: TRBJ1-2; clone size: -; CDR3 protein: CASSPGQGGTNYGYTF; CDR3 DNA: TGCGCCAGCAGCCCGGGACAGGGAGGAACTAACTATGGCTACACCTTC
D gene: -; V gene: TRBV29-1; J gene: TRBJ1-2; clone size: -; CDR3 protein: CSVEEFSPPGFRYTF; CDR3 DNA: TGCAGCGTTGAAGAATTTTCCCCTCCAGGGTTTCGCTACACCTTC
D gene: -; V gene: TRBV28; J gene: TRBJ2-7; clone size: once; CDR3 protein: CASSLERPTYEQYF; CDR3 DNA: TGTGCCAGCAGTTTAGAGAGGCCCACCTACGAGCAGTACTTC
D gene: TRBD2; V gene: TRBV6-4; J gene: TRBJ2-1; clone size: few; CDR3 protein: CASSDRGLAGGDEQFF; CDR3 DNA: TGTGCCAGCAGTGACCGGGGACTAGCGGGGGGAGATGAGCAGTTCTTC
D gene: -; V gene: TRBV18; J gene: TRBJ2-1; clone size: -; CDR3 protein: CASFLLVNEQFF; CDR3 DNA: TGTGCCAGCTTCCTTCTCGTCAATGAGCAGTTCTTC